The TCR beta chain described here comes from a study of T-cell reconstitution after alpha-beta-depleted transplantation in children. Study findings and constraints: Reportedly, only several hundred clones from non-depleted graft cells drove alpha-beta T-cell counts at about two months.

This sample's TCRbeta library carried unique molecular identifier barcodes. TCRdb ran MiXCR on the PCR reads and lists one entry per CDR3 protein. The table has just under 250,000 distinct CDR3 sequences, roughly a quarter seen once. This clonotype occurred a few times. What it binds is not known. The CDR3 runs to 17 residues. Germline trimming cut 0 bases from V and 0 bases from J; bases unmatched to any gene: 2. This specimen was PBMCs, taken before TCRalphabeta/CD19-depleted stem cell transplant. This TCR was recovered from a girl under 10 years old with Fanconi anemia, due to receive a stem cell transplant. The chain combines TRBV12-3 or TRBV12-4 with TRBJ2-2; 9 bases align to TRBD2. CDR3 in amino acids: CASSLAAGGPNTGELFF. CDR3 nucleotides: TGTGCCAGCAGTTTAGCAGCGGGGGGTCCGAACACCGGGGAGCTGTTTTTT.